Sequencing of this T cell receptor beta chain was carried out in a study of CD8 T cells in ankylosing spondylitis. Overall study findings and caveats: Researchers reportedly found disease-linked clones significantly enriched in matched ankylosing spondylitis synovial fluid. It appeared that ankylosing spondylitis blood was characterized by a TCR beta motif of seven or eight highly homologous variants.

V was trimmed by 6 bases and J by 4 bases, leaving 23 bases between them. CDR3 length equals 17 residues. Concerning this clonotype: Its antigen is still unknown.

In making TCR beta libraries, quantitative 5'-RACE with molecular barcodes was used. TCRdb itself ran the 5' RACE reads through MiXCR, one entry per CDR3 protein. The sample holds hundreds of thousands of distinct CDR3 sequences, 15% to 20% seen once. This chain connects TRBV12-3 or TRBV12-4 to TRBJ2-3; D is ambiguous. The receptor was isolated from a male donor with ankylosing spondylitis. The sequencing sample was made of blood, either unsorted or a sorted T cell fraction (not recorded which). The CDR3: CASRLPRFDESADTQYF. The CDR3 coding sequence is TGTGCCAGCAGACTACCCCGCTTCGACGAAAGCGCAGATACGCAGTATTTT.